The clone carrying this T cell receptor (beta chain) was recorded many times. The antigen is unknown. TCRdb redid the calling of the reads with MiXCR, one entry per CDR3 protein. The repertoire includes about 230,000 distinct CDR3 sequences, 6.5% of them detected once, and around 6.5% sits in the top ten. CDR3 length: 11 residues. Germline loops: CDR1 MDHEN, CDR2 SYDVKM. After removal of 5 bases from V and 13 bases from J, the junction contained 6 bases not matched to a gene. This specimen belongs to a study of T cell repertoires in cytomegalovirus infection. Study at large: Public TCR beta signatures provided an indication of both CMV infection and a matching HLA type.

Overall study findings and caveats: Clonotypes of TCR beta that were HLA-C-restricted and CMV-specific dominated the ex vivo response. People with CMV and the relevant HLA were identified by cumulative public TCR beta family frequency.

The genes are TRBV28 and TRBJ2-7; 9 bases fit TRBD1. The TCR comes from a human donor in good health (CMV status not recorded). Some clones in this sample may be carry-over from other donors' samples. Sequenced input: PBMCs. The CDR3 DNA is TGTGCCAGCAGTCAAACAGGGGGCCGTTACTTC. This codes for CASSQTGGRYF. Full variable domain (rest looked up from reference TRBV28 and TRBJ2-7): DVKVTQSSRYLVKRTGEKVFLECVQDMDHENMFWYRQDPGLGLRLIYFSYDVKMKEKGDIPEGYSVSREKKERFSLILESASTNQTSMYLCASSQTGGRYFGPGTRLTVT.